The 10 T cell receptor beta chains given below trace back to one sample, sequenced in a study of beta chain features in type 1 diabetes. Expressed TCRB transcripts were sequenced, since all the RNA that had been isolated was reverse transcribed. Only in-frame clones appear in the TCRdb table, and some are missing; sequencing was by immunoSEQ multiplex PCR. The repertoire consists of 640,000 or so clones, with 11% to 15% occurring once and the leading ten covering approximately 0.039%. These receptors' targets are unknown. Findings and limits, study-wide: A moderate, significant TCRB CDR3 shortening appeared in type 1 diabetes across four CD4+ subsets.

The sequenced material came from naive CD4+ T cells from blood. The receptor set was obtained from a young man with type 1 diabetes.

V and J are TRBV27 and TRBJ2-7; 7 bases match TRBD2. The germline CDR1 and CDR2 sequences are MNHEY and SMNVEV (reference sequence). Trimming at V came to 6 bases and at J to 7 bases, leaving 27 bases not matched to a gene. The CDR3 sequence is 19 residues long. For the CDR3, the DNA is TGTGCCAGCAGGCCACAGACCTCGAGGGAGGGCCCGAGTGAAGGGGAGCAGTACTTC. This sequence encodes CASRPQTSREGPSEGEQYF.

V usage is TRBV9 and J usage is TRBJ2-4; TRBD1 matches 7 bases. This CDR3 is 18 amino acids long. The germline CDR1 and CDR2 sequences are SGDLS and YYNGEE. Trimming at V came to 3 bases and at J to 1 base, leaving 13 bases not matched to a gene. In DNA form, the CDR3 reads TGTGCCAGCAGCGAGGGGGCTGGAAGCCTAGGGGCCAAAAACATTCAGTACTTC. Protein product: CASSEGAGSLGAKNIQYF.

This clone was detected only a few times. The rearrangement links TRBV19 to TRBJ2-1, with TRBD2 as a possible D gene (6 bases). Trimming took off 2 bases at V and 9 bases at J, with 11 bases between the two ends. Germline CDR1 and CDR2: LNHDA and SQIVND (reference sequence). This CDR3 region has 13 residues. CDR3 coding DNA: TGTGCCAGTAGTATAACCCCCGGGAGTGAGCAGTTCTTC. It translates to CASSITPGSEQFF.

This chain joins TRBV6-5 and TRBJ1-3; D is uncertain. Deletions cut 0 bases from V and 4 bases from J, with 7 bases between. Germline V gene lookup returns CDR1 MNHEY and CDR2 SVGAGI. The CDR3 has 14 amino acids. CDR3 in amino acids: CASSYSGLGNTIYF. CDR3 in DNA: TGTGCCAGCAGTTACTCAGGGTTGGGAAACACCATATATTTT.

For the CDR3, the DNA is TGTGCCATCGAGAAGTCCGGACACCAACAAGAGACCCAGTACTTC. Protein product: CAIEKSGHQQETQYF. The rearrangement joins TRBV7-2 to TRBJ2-5; possible D gene TRBD1, 5 bases. This CDR3 region has 15 residues. CDR1 and CDR2 from the germline V gene are SGHTA and FQGNSA. Deletions cut 10 bases from V and 2 bases from J, with 20 bases between.

This clone was seen a handful of times. The chain combines TRBV5-1 with TRBJ2-7; D tentatively reads TRBD1 or TRBD2 (6 bases each). The CDR3 totals 14 residues. The ends were cut back, 0 bases at V and 4 bases at J, with 11 bases in the middle. Germline V gene data show CDR1 as SGHRS and CDR2 as YFSETQ. Here the CDR3 DNA reads TGCGCCAGCAGCTTGGACGGGGGCATTTACGAGCAGTACTTC. Its protein product is CASSLDGGIYEQYF.

The chain joins TRBV5-1 to TRBJ2-7, with TRBD1 matching over 9 bases. V lost 0 bases and J lost 1; bases outside the gene matches: 8. There are 17 residues in the CDR3. CDR1 and CDR2 from the germline V gene are SGHRS and YFSETQ. DNA of the CDR3: TGCGCCAGCAGCTTGGGGGAAAGGACAGGGGTTTCCTACGAGCAGTACTTC. Protein sequence: CASSLGERTGVSYEQYF.

This clone was detected only a few times. V is TRBV7-2 and J is TRBJ2-1; TRBD2 is a possible D gene (5 bases). Germline V gene data show CDR1 as SGHTA and CDR2 as FQGNSA. The CDR3 contains 13 residues. V was shortened by 7 bases and J by 0 bases, with 7 bases between the two germline ends. CDR3: CASNRDSYNEQFF. The CDR3 DNA reads as TGTGCCAGCAACCGGGACTCCTACAATGAGCAGTTCTTC.

Here the CDR3 reads CASSKAHSGRNSYEQYF. CDR3 DNA sequence: TGTGCCAGCAGCAAAGCCCATAGCGGGAGAAACTCCTACGAGCAGTACTTC. V usage is TRBV21-1 and J usage is TRBJ2-7; TRBD2, the D gene given by the table, was not confirmed from the DNA. TRBV21-1 is recorded as a pseudogene. The CDR3 loop spans 17 amino acids.

With regard to this clone: Germline is not matched at one junction end, which may reflect a read error. The J gene is TRBJ2-5, the V gene TRBV7-7; the match to TRBD1 covers 8 bases. In germline, CDR1 is SSHAT, CDR2 FNYEAQ (reference sequence). The CDR3 length is 15 residues. CDR3: CASSQTGGEQETQYF. The CDR3, as DNA: TGTGCTAGCAGCCAAACAGGGGGTGAACAAGAGACCCAGTACTTC.